The source of this T cell receptor (beta chain) is a study of CD8 T cells in ankylosing spondylitis (dated by TCRdb to between 2016 and 2019). For the study in its entirety: The study set out to find disease-linked TCR variants by profiling T cell receptor beta repertoires in ankylosing spondylitis patients and healthy donors. In total, the full study cohort was made up of roughly 100 healthy donors and about two dozen ankylosing spondylitis patients. Peripheral blood samples were taken, and synovial fluid was additionally collected from ankylosing spondylitis patients.

Note on this clonotype: Which antigen it targets is not known. The sample holds no much larger clone one base away, and base qualities are not on file.

What the study reported, not specific to this receptor: In peripheral blood, the disease-linked clones were found at relatively low frequencies and had a CD8+ phenotype. The disease-linked clones were reported as significantly enriched in matched synovial fluid samples from ankylosing spondylitis patients. A TCR beta motif of fewer than 10 highly homologous amino acid variants appeared characteristic of blood from ankylosing spondylitis patients. Some motif variants were previously reported in synovial fluid and blood of reactive arthritis patients, suggesting common disease-initiation mechanisms.

V has 5 bases trimmed and J has 0 bases trimmed; junction bases matching no gene number 7. From a lookup of the germline V gene, CDR1 and CDR2 are SGHAT and FQNNGV. Inclusive of the bounding cysteine and phenylalanine, the CDR3 is 16 residues long. The kept DNA is CDR3 alone, 48 bases in frame from the first base. TCRdb names Illumina HiSeq 2500 as the instrument used. Quantitative 5'-RACE with molecular barcodes was the method used to prepare the TCR beta libraries. For the original study's pipeline: A new computational method, built on a probabilistic model of VDJ rearrangement, was used to identify disease-linked TCR variants. TCRdb itself trimmed the public reads at Q25 with fastp, ran MiXCR and retained productive beta chains. Rows matching on CDR3 protein sequence are summarized as one entry with the most common DNA and genes. The V and J calls were determined by TCRdb, not by the authors. Across this sample there are approximately 540,000 distinct CDR3 sequences, with 9.5% to 15% seen only once. Approximately 6.3% of the sample goes to the ten largest clones.

The chain is made from TRBV11-2 and TRBJ2-1, with 7 middle bases fitting TRBD2. Sequencing used blood, either unsorted or a sorted T cell fraction (not recorded which). This clonotype was sampled from a male donor with ankylosing spondylitis. The CDR3: CASSLLAVSSYNEQFF. The nucleotide sequence is given as TGTGCCAGCAGCCTCCTAGCGGTGAGCTCCTACAATGAGCAGTTCTTC.